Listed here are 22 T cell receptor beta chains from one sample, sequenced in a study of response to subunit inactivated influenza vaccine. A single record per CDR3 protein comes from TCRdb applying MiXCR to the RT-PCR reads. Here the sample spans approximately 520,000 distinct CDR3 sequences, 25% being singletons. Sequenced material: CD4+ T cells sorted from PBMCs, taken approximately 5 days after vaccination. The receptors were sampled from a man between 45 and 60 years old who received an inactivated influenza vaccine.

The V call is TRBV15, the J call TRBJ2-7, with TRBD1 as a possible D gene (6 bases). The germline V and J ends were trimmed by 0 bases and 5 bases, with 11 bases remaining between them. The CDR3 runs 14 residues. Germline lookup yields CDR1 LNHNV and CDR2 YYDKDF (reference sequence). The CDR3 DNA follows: TGTGCCACCAGCAGAGATCTCTCAGGGGACGAGCAGTACTTC. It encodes CATSRDLSGDEQYF.

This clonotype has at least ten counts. This chain's CDR3 is CASSLELAGGNEQFF. The CDR3 nucleotides read TGTGCCAGCAGCTTAGAGTTGGCGGGGGGGAATGAGCAGTTCTTC. The chain links TRBV7-6 to TRBJ2-1; 9 bases line up with TRBD2. V shed 1 base, J shed 7 bases, and the junction held 5 bases outside the gene matches. Germline values: CDR1 SGHVS, CDR2 FNYEAQ. The CDR3 length is 15 residues.

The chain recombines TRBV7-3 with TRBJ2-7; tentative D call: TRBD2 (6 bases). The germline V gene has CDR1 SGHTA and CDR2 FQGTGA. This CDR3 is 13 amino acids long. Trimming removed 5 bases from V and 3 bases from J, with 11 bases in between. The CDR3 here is CASSQTSNYEQYF. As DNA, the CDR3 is TGTGCCAGCAGCCAAACTAGCAACTACGAGCAGTACTTC.

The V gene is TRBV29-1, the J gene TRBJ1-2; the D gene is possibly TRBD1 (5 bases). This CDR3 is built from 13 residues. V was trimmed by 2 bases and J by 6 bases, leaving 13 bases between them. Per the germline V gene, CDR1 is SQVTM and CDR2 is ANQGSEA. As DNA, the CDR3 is TGCAGCGTTGAAAGGGGCAGGCGGAATGGCTACACCTTC. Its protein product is CSVERGRRNGYTF.

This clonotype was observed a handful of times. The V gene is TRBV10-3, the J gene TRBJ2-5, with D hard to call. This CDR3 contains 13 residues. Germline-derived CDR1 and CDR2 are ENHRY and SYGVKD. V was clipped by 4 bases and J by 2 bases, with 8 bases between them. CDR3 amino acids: CAISVAVQETQYF. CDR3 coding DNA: TGTGCCATCAGTGTCGCAGTGCAAGAGACCCAGTACTTC.

CDR3 DNA sequence: TGTGCCAGCAGCTTATGGGAATGGGGGGAGACCCAGTACTTC. This gives the protein CASSLWEWGETQYF. The chain couples TRBV7-2 to TRBJ2-5, with D perhaps assigned TRBD1 or TRBD2 (5 bases each). The ends were cut back, 2 bases at V and 5 bases at J, with 12 bases in the middle. Germline CDR1 and CDR2: SGHTA and FQGNSA. The CDR3 sequence is 14 residues long. Variable domain in full (rest from reference TRBV7-2 and TRBJ2-5): GAGVSQSPSNKVTEKGKDVELRCDPISGHTALYWYRQSLGQGLEFLIYFQGNSAPDKSGLPSDRFSAERTGGSVSTLTIQRTQQEDSAVYLCASSLWEWGETQYFGPGTRLLVL.

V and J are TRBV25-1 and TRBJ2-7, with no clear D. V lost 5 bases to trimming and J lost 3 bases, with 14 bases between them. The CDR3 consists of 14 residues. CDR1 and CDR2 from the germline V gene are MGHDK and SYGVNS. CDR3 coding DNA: TGTGCCAGCAGTAAAGGAAGCCAGCTCTACGAGCAGTACTTC. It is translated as CASSKGSQLYEQYF.

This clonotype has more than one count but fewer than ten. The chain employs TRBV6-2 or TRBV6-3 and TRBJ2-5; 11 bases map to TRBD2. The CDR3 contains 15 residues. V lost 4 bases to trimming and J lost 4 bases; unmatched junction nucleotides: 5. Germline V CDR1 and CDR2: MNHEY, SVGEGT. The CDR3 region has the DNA TGTGCCAGCAGTTTCGGACTAGCGGGCTCAGAGACCCAGTACTTC. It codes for CASSFGLAGSETQYF.

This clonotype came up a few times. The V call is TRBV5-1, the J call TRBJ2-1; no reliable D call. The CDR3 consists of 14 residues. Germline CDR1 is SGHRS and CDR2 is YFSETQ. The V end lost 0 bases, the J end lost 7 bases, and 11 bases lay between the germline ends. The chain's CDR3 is CASSLGSKGNEQFF. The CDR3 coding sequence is TGCGCCAGCAGCTTGGGGTCAAAGGGTAATGAGCAGTTCTTC.

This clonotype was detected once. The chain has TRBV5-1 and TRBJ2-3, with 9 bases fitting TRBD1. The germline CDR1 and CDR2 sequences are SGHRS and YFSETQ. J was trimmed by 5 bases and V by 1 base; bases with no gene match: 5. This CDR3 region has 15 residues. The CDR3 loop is CASSLIRTGEDTQYF. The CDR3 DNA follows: TGCGCCAGCAGCTTGATTAGGACAGGGGAAGATACGCAGTATTTT. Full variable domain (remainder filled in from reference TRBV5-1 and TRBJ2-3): KAGVTQTPRYLIKTRGQQVTLSCSPISGHRSVSWYQQTPGQGLQFLFEYFSETQRNKGNFPGRFSGRQFSNSRSEMNVSTLELGDSALYLCASSLIRTGEDTQYFGPGTRLTVL.

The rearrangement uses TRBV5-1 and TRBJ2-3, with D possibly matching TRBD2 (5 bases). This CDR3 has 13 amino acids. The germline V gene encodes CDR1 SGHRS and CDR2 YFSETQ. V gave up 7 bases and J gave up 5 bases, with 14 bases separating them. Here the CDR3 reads CASFASREDTQYF. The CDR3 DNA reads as TGCGCCAGCTTCGCATCCCGGGAAGATACGCAGTATTTT. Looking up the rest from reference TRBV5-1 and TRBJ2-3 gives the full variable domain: KAGVTQTPRYLIKTRGQQVTLSCSPISGHRSVSWYQQTPGQGLQFLFEYFSETQRNKGNFPGRFSGRQFSNSRSEMNVSTLELGDSALYLCASFASREDTQYFGPGTRLTVL.

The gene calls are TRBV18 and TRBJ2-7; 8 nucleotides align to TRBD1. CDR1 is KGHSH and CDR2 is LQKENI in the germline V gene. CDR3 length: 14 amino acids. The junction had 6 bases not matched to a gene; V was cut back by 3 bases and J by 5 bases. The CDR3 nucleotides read TGTGCCAGCTCACCTCCGGGACAGGCCAACGAGCAGTACTTC. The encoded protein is CASSPPGQANEQYF.

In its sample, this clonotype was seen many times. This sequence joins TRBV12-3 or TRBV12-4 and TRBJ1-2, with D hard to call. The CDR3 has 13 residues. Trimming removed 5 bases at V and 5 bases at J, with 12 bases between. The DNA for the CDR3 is TGTGCCAGCAGTCCCAACAAAGGTTATGGCTACACCTTC. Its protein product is CASSPNKGYGYTF.

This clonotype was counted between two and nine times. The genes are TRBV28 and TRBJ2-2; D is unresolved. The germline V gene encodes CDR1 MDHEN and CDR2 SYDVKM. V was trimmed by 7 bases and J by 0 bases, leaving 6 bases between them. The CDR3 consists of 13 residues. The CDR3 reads CASKLANTGELFF. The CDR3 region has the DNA TGTGCCAGCAAGCTAGCGAACACCGGGGAGCTGTTTTTT.

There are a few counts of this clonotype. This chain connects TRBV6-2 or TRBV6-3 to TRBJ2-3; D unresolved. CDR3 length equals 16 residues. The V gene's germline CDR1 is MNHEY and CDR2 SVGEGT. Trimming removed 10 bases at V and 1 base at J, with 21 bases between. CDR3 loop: CATKSPYLAGTDTQYF. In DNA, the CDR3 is TGTGCCACAAAAAGCCCCTACTTAGCCGGCACAGATACGCAGTATTTT.

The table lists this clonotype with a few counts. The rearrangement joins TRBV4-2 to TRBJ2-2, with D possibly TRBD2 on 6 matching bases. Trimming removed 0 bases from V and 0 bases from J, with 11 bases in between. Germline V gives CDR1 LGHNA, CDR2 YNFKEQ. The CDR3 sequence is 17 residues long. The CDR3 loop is CASSQEVGGPNTGELFF. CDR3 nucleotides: TGTGCCAGCAGCCAAGAAGTGGGAGGCCCGAACACCGGGGAGCTGTTTTTT.

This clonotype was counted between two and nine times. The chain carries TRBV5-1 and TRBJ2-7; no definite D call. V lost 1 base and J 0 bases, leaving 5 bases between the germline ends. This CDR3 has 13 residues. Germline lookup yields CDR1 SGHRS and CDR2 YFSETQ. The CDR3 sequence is CASSLQDSYEQYF. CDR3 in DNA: TGCGCCAGCAGCTTGCAGGACTCCTACGAGCAGTACTTC.

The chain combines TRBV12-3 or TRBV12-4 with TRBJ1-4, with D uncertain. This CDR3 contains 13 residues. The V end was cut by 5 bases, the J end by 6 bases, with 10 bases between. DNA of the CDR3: TGTGCCAGCAGTAGTGGGAGGGATGAAAAACTGTTTTTT. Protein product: CASSSGRDEKLFF.

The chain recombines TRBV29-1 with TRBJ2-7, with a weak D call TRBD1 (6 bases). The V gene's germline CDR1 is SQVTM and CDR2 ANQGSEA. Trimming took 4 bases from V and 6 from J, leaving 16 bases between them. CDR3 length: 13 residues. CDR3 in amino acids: CSVVVSGDREQYF. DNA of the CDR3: TGCAGCGTTGTTGTTTCAGGGGATCGCGAGCAGTACTTC.

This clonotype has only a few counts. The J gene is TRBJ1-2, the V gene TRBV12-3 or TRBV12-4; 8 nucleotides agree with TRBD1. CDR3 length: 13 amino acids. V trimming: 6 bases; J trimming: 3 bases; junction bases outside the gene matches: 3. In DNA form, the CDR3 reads TGTGCCAGCAGACGGGACAGGCACTATGGCTACACCTTC. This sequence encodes CASRRDRHYGYTF.

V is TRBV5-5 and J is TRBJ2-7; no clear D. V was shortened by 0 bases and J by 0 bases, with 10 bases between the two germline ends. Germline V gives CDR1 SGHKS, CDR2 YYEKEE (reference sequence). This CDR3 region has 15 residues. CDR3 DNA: TGTGCCAGCAGCTTGGTAGGAAGGACCTCCTACGAGCAGTACTTC. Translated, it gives CASSLVGRTSYEQYF.

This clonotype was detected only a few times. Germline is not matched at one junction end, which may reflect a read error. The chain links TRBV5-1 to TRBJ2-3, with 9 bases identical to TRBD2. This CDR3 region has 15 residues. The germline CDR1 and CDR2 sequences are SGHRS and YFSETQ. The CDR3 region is CASSLAGGGGDTQYF. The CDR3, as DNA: TGTGCCAGCAGTTTAGCTGGCGGGGGGGGAGATACGCAGTATTTT.